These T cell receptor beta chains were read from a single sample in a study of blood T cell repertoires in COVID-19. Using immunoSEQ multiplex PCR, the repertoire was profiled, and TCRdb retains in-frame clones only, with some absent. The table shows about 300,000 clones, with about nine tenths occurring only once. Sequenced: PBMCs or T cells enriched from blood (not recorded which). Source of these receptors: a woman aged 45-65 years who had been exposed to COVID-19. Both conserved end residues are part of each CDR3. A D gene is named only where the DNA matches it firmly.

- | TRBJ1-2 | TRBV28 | CASSTGGAGNYGYTF
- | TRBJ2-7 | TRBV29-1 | CSAQGGYEQYF
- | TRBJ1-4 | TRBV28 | CASSGRGAEAPKLFF
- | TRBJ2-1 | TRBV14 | CASSLLLSSYNEQFF
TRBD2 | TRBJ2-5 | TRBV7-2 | CASSISGGAFGETQYF
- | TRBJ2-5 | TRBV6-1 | CASSEGAWETQYF
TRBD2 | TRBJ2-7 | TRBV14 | CASSQGTSGFYEQYF
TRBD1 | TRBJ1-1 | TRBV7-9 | CASSSRGRNSTEAFF
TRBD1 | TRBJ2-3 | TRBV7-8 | CASSHSQGAADTQYF
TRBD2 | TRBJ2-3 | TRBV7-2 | CASRSNIGGGTDTQYF
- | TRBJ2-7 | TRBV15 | CATGFGISYEQYF
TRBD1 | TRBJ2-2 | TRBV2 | CASRGTGVTGELFF
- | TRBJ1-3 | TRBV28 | CASSLGSRSGNTIYF
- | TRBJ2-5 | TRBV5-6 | CASSLNLAETQYF
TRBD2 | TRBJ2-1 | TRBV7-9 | CASSSLAAEQFF
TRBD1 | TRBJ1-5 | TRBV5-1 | CASRDRVGQPQHF
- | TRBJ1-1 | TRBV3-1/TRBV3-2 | CASSQGYSEAFF
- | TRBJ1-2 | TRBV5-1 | CASSLEGGLAYGYTF
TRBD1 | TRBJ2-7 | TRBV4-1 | CASSPGGTGHYEQYF
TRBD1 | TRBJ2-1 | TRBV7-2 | CASSLGQGGNEQFF
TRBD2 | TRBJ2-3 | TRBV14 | CASSLAGGLGDTQYF
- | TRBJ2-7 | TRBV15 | CATSRGTDHEQYF
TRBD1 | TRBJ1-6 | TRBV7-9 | CASTQGGTANNSPLHF
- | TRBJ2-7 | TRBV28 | CATRQHYFEQYF
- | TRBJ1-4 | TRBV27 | CASSLSWGGEKLFF
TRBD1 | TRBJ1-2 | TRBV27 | CASSFQGQGYYGYTF
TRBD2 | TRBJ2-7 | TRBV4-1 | CASSPGTSGGLTYEQYF
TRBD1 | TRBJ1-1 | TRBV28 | CAGRGTGDTEAFF
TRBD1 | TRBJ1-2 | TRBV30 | CASTGQGKLYGYTF
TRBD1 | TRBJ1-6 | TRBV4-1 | CASSQAQPLQGLDSPLHF
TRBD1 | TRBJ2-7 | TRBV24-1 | CATRDSSTYEQYF
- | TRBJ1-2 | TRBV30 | CAWRTRGGDYGYTF
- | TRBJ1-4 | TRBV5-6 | CASSSTRENEKLFF
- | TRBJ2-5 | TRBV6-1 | CASSEGQIETQYF
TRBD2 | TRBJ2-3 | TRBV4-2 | CASSPKDLPGLAKDTQYF
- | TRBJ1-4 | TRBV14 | CASSQDGPTPLNEKLFF
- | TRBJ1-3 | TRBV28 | CASSTQKSGNTIYF
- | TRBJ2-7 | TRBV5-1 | CASSPRPGGRTHEQYF
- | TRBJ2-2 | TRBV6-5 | CASAIPTNTGELFF
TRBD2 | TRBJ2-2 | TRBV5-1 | CASSLGGTSGASGELFF
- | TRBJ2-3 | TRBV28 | CASSFVGGAGTQYF
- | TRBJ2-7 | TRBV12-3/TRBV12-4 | CASSLAVAEQYF
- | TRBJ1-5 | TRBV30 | CAWTRGGQPQHF
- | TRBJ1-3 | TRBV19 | CASRTVPGNTIYF
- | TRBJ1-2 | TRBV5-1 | CASGMGHVYGYTF
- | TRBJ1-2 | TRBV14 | CASSPQRLYGYTF
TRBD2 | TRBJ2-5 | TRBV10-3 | CAISSGGNPQETQYF
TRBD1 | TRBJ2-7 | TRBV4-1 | CASSQPLAGQGKHEQYF
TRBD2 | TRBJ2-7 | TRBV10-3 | CAISESNWAGDSKSYEQYF
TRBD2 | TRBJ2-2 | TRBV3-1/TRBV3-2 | CASSQVDRGGGELFF
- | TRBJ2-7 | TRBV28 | CASWSGYEQYF